This T cell receptor beta chain was captured in a study of blood T cell repertoires in COVID-19. On the study more broadly: Spain, Italy and the United States supplied samples that represented acute and convalescent COVID-19. The analysed material was cDNA or gDNA that came from T cells, B-cell-depleted T cells, or PBMCs.

Germline CDR1 SEHNR, CDR2 FQNEAQ (reference sequence). Unmatched junction bases numbered 2, after V lost 1 base and J lost 0 bases. The CDR3 extends over 15 amino acids. Authors' data handling: Nucleated cell number was recorded as an estimate derived from reference gene primer amplification. The table came from immunoSEQ multiplex PCR; TCRdb's copy has only in-frame clones and leaves some out. The DNA gave D and trimming, while V, J and clone size come from that table. The sample records about 500,000 clones, about 91% being singletons. It was during active infection that Seattle patients were enrolled and then longitudinally followed.

This sequence originates from a man younger than 35 with COVID-19, enrolled during active disease. The sample comprised peripheral blood. The genes are TRBV7-9 and TRBJ2-7, with TRBD2 matching over 8 bases. The CDR3 DNA follows: TGTGCCAGCAGCTTAGGTGGGACTAGCTCCTACGAGCAGTACTTC. Encoded protein: CASSLGGTSSYEQYF.